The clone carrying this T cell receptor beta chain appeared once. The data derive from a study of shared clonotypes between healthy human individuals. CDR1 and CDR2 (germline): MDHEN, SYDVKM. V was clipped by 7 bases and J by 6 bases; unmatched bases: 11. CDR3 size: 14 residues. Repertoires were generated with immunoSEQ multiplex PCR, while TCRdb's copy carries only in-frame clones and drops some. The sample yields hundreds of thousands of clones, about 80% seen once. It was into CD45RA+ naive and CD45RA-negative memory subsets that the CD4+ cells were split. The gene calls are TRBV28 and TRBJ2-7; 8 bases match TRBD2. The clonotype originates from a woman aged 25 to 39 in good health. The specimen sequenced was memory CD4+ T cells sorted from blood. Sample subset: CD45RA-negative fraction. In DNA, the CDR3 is TGTGCCAGCAACCTCAGCGGGAGCTTAGGCGAGCAGTACTTC. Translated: CASNLSGSLGEQYF. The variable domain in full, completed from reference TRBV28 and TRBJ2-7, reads DVKVTQSSRYLVKRTGEKVFLECVQDMDHENMFWYRQDPGLGLRLIYFSYDVKMKEKGDIPEGYSVSREKKERFSLILESASTNQTSMYLCASNLSGSLGEQYFGPGTRLTVT.